This T cell receptor beta chain stems from a study of CD8+CD57+ T cells in acquired aplastic anemia. For the study at large: CD4+ and CD8+ cells, once sorted, gave DNA averaging approximately 3 ug.

Germline CDR1 reads SGHRS; CDR2 reads YFSETQ. J gave up 4 bases and V 2 bases, and 5 bases lay outside the gene matches. The CDR3 covers 14 residues. The template for TCR beta VDJ and CDR3 sequence profiling was genomic DNA. MiXCR was run by TCRdb on the reads, yielding one entry per CDR3 protein. The table includes approximately 250,000 distinct CDR3 sequences, approximately 82% detected once. This clonotype has more than one count but fewer than ten. CD8+CD57+ cell expansion had been shown by flow cytometry in patients chosen for sequencing. The chain has TRBV5-1 and TRBJ1-2; 7 bases fit TRBD1. The sample taken for sequencing was sorted CD4+, CD8+, or CD8+CD57+ T cells (not recorded which) from PBMCs. The clonotype comes from a human donor with aplastic anemia. The CDR3 loop reads CASSFDRVGYGYTF. CDR3 bases: TGCGCCAGCAGCTTCGACAGGGTAGGCTATGGCTACACCTTC.